This T cell receptor (beta chain) comes out of a study of blood T cell repertoires in COVID-19. Turning to the study itself: T cells, B-cell-depleted T cells, or PBMCs supplied cDNA or gDNA.

In the original analysis: Amplification of reference gene primers provided the estimated nucleated cell counts. Assay used: immunoSEQ multiplex PCR; TCRdb lists only in-frame clones, some missing. V, J and clone size derive from that table, while D and trimming were established from the DNA sequence. The sample lists approximately 280,000 clones, 80% to 90% occurring once. From germline, CDR1 is SGHDN and CDR2 FVKESK. Trimming shortened V by 5 bases and J by 4 bases, and 17 bases separated the two germline ends. This CDR3 is built from 15 residues. Material for sequencing was peripheral blood. This sequence originates from a man aged 40-55 years with acute or convalescent COVID-19. The chain is built from TRBV14 and TRBJ1-2; the D gene is possibly TRBD1 (6 bases). The CDR3 bases are TGTGCCAGCAGCGGACTGGACAGAGGTTTCTATGGCTACACCTTC. Translation gives CASSGLDRGFYGYTF.